These T cell receptor beta chains were read from a single sample in a study of shared T cell receptors in the human thymus. The table came from immunoSEQ multiplex PCR; TCRdb's copy has only in-frame clones and leaves some out. The data hold roughly 660,000 clones, with approximately 87% observed a single time. The same data also contributed to another study, on human thymus T cells.

Sequenced input: thymocytes. These receptors were taken from a boy in the first two years of life with a congenital heart defect. Each CDR3 is given with its conserved first and last residue. D genes are given only for firm matches. The size of a clone is reported for some rows only, either as once, few or many, or as a class for expanded clones.

j_gene,d_gene,v_gene,abundance,CDR3nt,CDR3aa
TRBJ1-1,NA,TRBV18,NA,TGTGCCAGCTCACCGGGACTCATGAACACTGAAGCTTTCTTT,CASSPGLMNTEAFF
TRBJ1-2,NA,TRBV27,NA,TGTGCCAGCAGTTTCCCTGGGCAGGGCGACTATGGCTACACCTTC,CASSFPGQGDYGYTF
TRBJ1-1,TRBD1,TRBV7-4,few,TGTGCCAGCAGCTCGGGACAGGGGGAAAAAGCTTTCTTT,CASSSGQGEKAFF
TRBJ2-1,NA,TRBV30,NA,TGTGCCTGGGAGGGCCAATCCTACAATGAGCAGTTCTTC,CAWEGQSYNEQFF
TRBJ2-1,NA,TRBV7-9,NA,TGTGCCAGCAGCTTAGGTGTTGGCCCAGGGTCGCTCTCAAATGAGCAGTTCTTC,CASSLGVGPGSLSNEQFF
TRBJ1-5,TRBD1,TRBV27,NA,TGTGCCAGCAGTTTATCGCGGACAGGGAGCAATCAGCCCCAGCATTTT,CASSLSRTGSNQPQHF
TRBJ2-5,TRBD1,TRBV4-2,once,TGTGCCAGCAGCCCAGACAGGGGGCGAGAGACCCAGTACTTC,CASSPDRGRETQYF
TRBJ2-3,TRBD1,TRBV25-1,NA,TGTGCCAGCAGTCGGTCGGGACAGGGGACAGATACGCAGTATTTT,CASSRSGQGTDTQYF
TRBJ2-1,NA,TRBV5-4,once,TGTGCCAGCAGCCAACAGGAACCGAGTTCACATGAGCAGTTCTTC,CASSQQEPSSHEQFF
TRBJ2-7,TRBD2,TRBV11-2,NA,TGTGCCAGCAGCAACCTCGGGACTAGCCTATACGAGCAGTACTTC,CASSNLGTSLYEQYF
TRBJ2-2,TRBD1,TRBV4-1,NA,TGCGCCAGCAGCCTTCGGACAGGGGACACCGGGGAGCTGTTTTTT,CASSLRTGDTGELFF
TRBJ1-1,NA,TRBV28,few,TGTGCCAGCAGTGCAGCGGACTTCATGAACACTGAAGCTTTCTTT,CASSAADFMNTEAFF
TRBJ1-2,NA,TRBV13,NA,TGTGCCACCCAGCCAGGTAGTGGCTACACCTTC,CATQPGSGYTF
TRBJ1-2,TRBD1,TRBV5-8,NA,TGTGCCAGCAGCTTGGGACAGGGATCCTATGGCTACACCTTC,CASSLGQGSYGYTF
TRBJ2-1,NA,TRBV18,NA,TGTGCCAGCTCACCACCGGGGGGGCGGGGCAATGAGCAGTTCTTC,CASSPPGGRGNEQFF
TRBJ2-7,TRBD1,TRBV7-9,NA,TGTGCCAGCAGCTTTCCAAGGGACAGGTCCACCTACGAGCAGTACTTC,CASSFPRDRSTYEQYF
TRBJ2-7,TRBD1,TRBV28,NA,TGTGCCAGCAGTTTATGCGGGACAGGGGGCTACGAGCAGTACTTC,CASSLCGTGGYEQYF
TRBJ1-5,NA,TRBV19,few,TGTGCCAGTGGAGGGGAGCCCCAGCATTTT,CASGGEPQHF
TRBJ1-4,TRBD1,TRBV27,NA,TGTGCCAGCAGTAGACAGGGGAGGAACGAAAAACTGTTTTTT,CASSRQGRNEKLFF
TRBJ2-7,TRBD1,TRBV2,NA,TGTGCCAGCAGTCCCCGACGGGACAGCTCCTACGAGCAGTACTTC,CASSPRRDSSYEQYF
TRBJ2-3,TRBD1,TRBV14,NA,TGTGCCAGCAGCGCCCGGGACAGGGGAGTGTATACGCAGTATTTT,CASSARDRGVYTQYF
TRBJ2-1,NA,TRBV10-3,NA,TGTGCCATCAGTGGTAGCCCAGGGGTATACAATGAGCAGTTCTTC,CAISGSPGVYNEQFF
TRBJ2-1,NA,TRBV7-2,once,TGTGCCAGCAGCTTAAGGCTAGCAGGGGCCATTAGCGAGCAGTTCTTC,CASSLRLAGAISEQFF
TRBJ1-2,TRBD1,TRBV5-1,NA,TGCGCCAGCAGTAACGTAACAGGGGGGCACCCTAACTATGGCTACACCTTC,CASSNVTGGHPNYGYTF
TRBJ2-7,TRBD2,TRBV5-8,NA,TGTGCCAGCAGCTCACTAGCGGGAGAGTGCTACGAGCAGTACTTC,CASSSLAGECYEQYF
TRBJ2-7,TRBD2,TRBV7-2,NA,TGTGCCAGCAGCTTGGGGCTAGCGGCCTCCTACGAGCAGTACTTC,CASSLGLAASYEQYF
TRBJ1-2,TRBD1,TRBV30,NA,TGTGCCTGGTCAAGATACAGGGGGCGGGATGGCTACACCTTC,CAWSRYRGRDGYTF
TRBJ1-4,TRBD1,TRBV6-1,NA,TGTGCCAGCAGTGAAGGGGACAGGGGGAAAACTAATGAAAAACTGTTTTTT,CASSEGDRGKTNEKLFF
TRBJ2-7,NA,TRBV7-2,NA,TGTGCCAGCAGCGTAATACAGGGACGCGAGCAGTACTTC,CASSVIQGREQYF
TRBJ2-7,NA,TRBV30,NA,TGTGCCTGGAGTTATAGGGGAAGCTCCTACGAGCAGTACTTC,CAWSYRGSSYEQYF
TRBJ1-1,TRBD1,TRBV25-1,NA,TGTGCCAGCAGTGGGGGACAGGGATCGAACACTGAAGCTTTCTTT,CASSGGQGSNTEAFF
TRBJ1-4,TRBD1,TRBV28,NA,TGTGCCAGCAGTTTTGCCGGCACAGGGGGTTATCATGAAAAACTGTTTTTT,CASSFAGTGGYHEKLFF
TRBJ1-2,TRBD1,TRBV19,NA,TGTGCCAGTAGTAACCGGGACAGCGGGAACTATGGCTACACCTTC,CASSNRDSGNYGYTF
TRBJ2-1,TRBD2,TRBV30,NA,TGTGCCTCTTCCGGGGGGTACAATGAGCAGTTCTTC,CASSGGYNEQFF
TRBJ2-7,TRBD2,TRBV27,NA,TGTGCCAGCAGCCTCGACGAGCGGGAGGTCTACGAGCAGTACTTC,CASSLDEREVYEQYF
TRBJ2-5,NA,TRBV5-1,NA,TGCGCCAGCAGCTTGACGCGGGAAGAGACCCAGTACTTC,CASSLTREETQYF
TRBJ2-7,NA,TRBV4-3,NA,TGCGCCAGCAGCCAAGATAGCCTACCGGGGAGTGGTTGCGAGCAGTACTTC,CASSQDSLPGSGCEQYF
TRBJ1-1,NA,TRBV10-1,NA,TGCGCCAGCAGTGAAGGGACAATGAACACTGAAGCTTTCTTT,CASSEGTMNTEAFF
TRBJ2-7,NA,TRBV5-6,NA,TGTGCCAACAGCTTGAGTGAGGCAACCTACGAGCAGTACTTC,CANSLSEATYEQYF
TRBJ2-7,TRBD1,TRBV6-1,once,TGTGCCAGCAGTGAGGACAGGGCCACCTACGAGCAGTACTTC,CASSEDRATYEQYF
TRBJ1-4,NA,TRBV10-3,NA,TGTGCCATCAGTGAGTTGGTGCGGGTCGGATCGGCAACTAATGAAAAACTGTTTTTT,CAISELVRVGSATNEKLFF
TRBJ1-5,NA,TRBV6-4,NA,TGTGCCAGCAGAGCCCGGGATATTGGCTATCAGCCCCAGCATTTT,CASRARDIGYQPQHF
TRBJ2-7,TRBD2,TRBV12-5,NA,TGTGCTAGTGGTTCCCGGACTAGTCCCTACGAGCAGTACTTC,CASGSRTSPYEQYF
TRBJ2-7,NA,TRBV7-2,NA,TGTGCCAGCAGCTTAGAGCTGACTAGAATTTACGAGCAGTACTTC,CASSLELTRIYEQYF
TRBJ2-1,TRBD2,TRBV9,once,TGTGCCAGCAGCGTAGCTAACGACGGGAGGCCCCTCTGGAATGAGCAGTTCTTC,CASSVANDGRPLWNEQFF
TRBJ2-5,TRBD2,TRBV14,NA,TGTGCCAGCAGCCAAGATAAGGGTAGCGGGAGTCGGGAGACCCAGTACTTC,CASSQDKGSGSRETQYF
TRBJ1-5,TRBD1,TRBV2,NA,TGTGCCAGCAGTGATAGGGGACAGAATCAGCCCCAGCATTTT,CASSDRGQNQPQHF
TRBJ2-5,NA,TRBV4-1,NA,TGCGCCAGCAGCCAAGAAGGGGAGGAACCGCAAGAGACCCAGTACTTC,CASSQEGEEPQETQYF
TRBJ2-1,TRBD2,TRBV10-3,NA,TGTGCCATCAGTGAGTACGGGAGGTGGGTCTACAATGAGCAGTTCTTC,CAISEYGRWVYNEQFF